A selection of T cell receptor beta chains follows, all from one sample in a study of T cells in Graves' hyperthyroidism and ophthalmopathy. In TCRdb, the multiplex PCR reads were re-called with MiXCR into one record per CDR3 protein. The table has nearly 110,000 distinct CDR3 sequences, roughly 15% seen once. The sample comprised blood. The receptors originated from a woman in her fifties or sixties with Graves' hyperthyroidism. Each CDR3 is given with its conserved first and last residue. The D gene is left open where the match is weak. Size is stated for part of the rows, as once, few or many counts, or as a class when the clone is expanded.

TRBJ1-5,TRBV6-5,.,.,CASSSTGQIGNQPQHF,TGTGCCAGCAGTTCCACGGGGCAAATTGGCAATCAGCCCCAGCATTTT
TRBJ2-1,TRBV2,many,TRBD2,CASRSGLALNEQFF,TGTGCCAGCAGGTCTGGACTAGCCCTCAATGAGCAGTTCTTC
TRBJ2-5,TRBV28,.,.,CASSSDGVQETQYF,TGTGCCAGCAGCTCGGACGGAGTCCAAGAGACCCAGTACTTC
TRBJ2-1,TRBV29-1,many,.,CSVGTDYNEQFF,TGCAGCGTAGGTACAGACTATAATGAGCAGTTCTTC
TRBJ2-1,TRBV7-9,.,.,CASSLAVGNEQFF,TGTGCCAGCAGCTTAGCCGTTGGGAATGAGCAGTTCTTC
TRBJ2-1,TRBV28,many,TRBD1,CASRPGTAIGEQFF,TGTGCCAGCAGACCCGGGACAGCTATCGGTGAGCAGTTCTTC
TRBJ2-7,TRBV2,.,.,CASSEWPAVGYEQYF,TGTGCCAGCAGTGAATGGCCTGCCGTTGGGTACGAGCAGTACTTC
TRBJ2-6,TRBV4-1,.,.,CASSQDPGGIGAGANVLAF,TGCGCCAGCAGCCAAGATCCAGGGGGGATTGGGGCTGGGGCCAACGTCCTGGCTTTC
TRBJ2-2,TRBV6-1,many,.,CASSPLIPIAEGDGELFF,TGTGCCAGCAGTCCTCTAATCCCTATAGCGGAGGGGGACGGGGAGCTGTTTTTT
TRBJ1-5,TRBV20-1,many,.,CSARPPGNSNQPQHF,TGCAGTGCTAGACCCCCGGGCAATAGCAATCAGCCCCAGCATTTT
TRBJ2-1,TRBV29-1,.,TRBD2,CSVSGRSLYNEQFF,TGCAGCGTAAGCGGGAGGTCACTCTACAATGAGCAGTTCTTC
TRBJ2-1,TRBV14,few,TRBD2,CASSQDGRAGGPYNEQFF,TGTGCCAGCAGCCAAGATGGTAGGGCGGGAGGGCCCTACAATGAGCAGTTCTTC
TRBJ1-4,TRBV2,.,.,CASSQDSLGRGLFF,TGTGCCAGCAGCCAAGATTCACTAGGACGAGGACTGTTTTTT
TRBJ2-2,TRBV7-9,many,.,CASSLSGTNTGELFF,TGTGCCAGCAGCTTATCGGGGACGAACACCGGGGAGCTGTTTTTT
TRBJ2-5,TRBV7-7,.,TRBD2,CASSRPTSGRETQYF,TGTGCTAGCAGCCGCCCGACTAGCGGGAGGGAGACCCAGTACTTC
TRBJ2-1,TRBV28,.,TRBD2,CASSSSGTSGVQGQFF,TGTGCCAGCAGTTCCTCCGGGACTAGCGGGGTCCAAGGGCAGTTCTTC